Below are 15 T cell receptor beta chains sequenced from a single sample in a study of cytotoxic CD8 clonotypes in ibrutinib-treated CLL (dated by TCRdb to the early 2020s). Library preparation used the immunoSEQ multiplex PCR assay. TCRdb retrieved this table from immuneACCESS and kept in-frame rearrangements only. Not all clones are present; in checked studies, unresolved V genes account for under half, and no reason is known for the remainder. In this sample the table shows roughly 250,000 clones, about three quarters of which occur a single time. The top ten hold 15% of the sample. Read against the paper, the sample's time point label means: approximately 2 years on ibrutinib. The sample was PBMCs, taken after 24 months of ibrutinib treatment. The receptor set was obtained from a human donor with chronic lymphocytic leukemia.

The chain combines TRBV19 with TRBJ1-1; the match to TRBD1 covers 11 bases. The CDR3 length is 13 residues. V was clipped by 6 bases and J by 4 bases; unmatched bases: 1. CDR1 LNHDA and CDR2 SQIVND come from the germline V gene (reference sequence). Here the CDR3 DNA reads TGTGCCAGTAGGGGACAGGGGGTCACTGAAGCTTTCTTT. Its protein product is CASRGQGVTEAFF. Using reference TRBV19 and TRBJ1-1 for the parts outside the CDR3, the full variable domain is DGGITQSPKYLFRKEGQNVTLSCEQNLNHDAMYWYRQDPGQGLRLIYYSQIVNDFQKGDIAEGYSVSREKKESFPLTVTSAQKNPTAFYLCASRGQGVTEAFFGQGTRLTVV.

The CDR3 DNA is TGTGCCAGCAGCCTCACTGGAGGGTATCTTGGTGAGCAGTTCTTC. Translating gives CASSLTGGYLGEQFF. The V and J genes are TRBV7-9 and TRBJ2-1; possible D gene TRBD2, 6 bases. Germline V CDR1 and CDR2: SEHNR, FQNEAQ (reference sequence). The V and J ends lost 5 bases and 9 bases respectively, with 20 bases between them. The CDR3 extends over 15 amino acids.

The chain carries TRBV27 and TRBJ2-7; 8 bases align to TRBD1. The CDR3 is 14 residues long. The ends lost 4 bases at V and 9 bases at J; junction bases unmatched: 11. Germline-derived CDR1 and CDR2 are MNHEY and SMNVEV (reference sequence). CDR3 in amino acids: CASSYRQGLISQYF. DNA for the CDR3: TGTGCCAGCAGTTACCGACAGGGGCTGATATCGCAGTACTTC.

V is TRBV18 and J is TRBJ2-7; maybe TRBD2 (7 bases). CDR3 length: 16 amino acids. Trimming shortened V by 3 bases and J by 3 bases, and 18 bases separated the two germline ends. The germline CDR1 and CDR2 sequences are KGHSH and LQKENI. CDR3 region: CASSPRSGGLNYEQYF. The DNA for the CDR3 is TGTGCCAGCTCACCTCGGTCGGGGGGCCTTAACTACGAGCAGTACTTC.

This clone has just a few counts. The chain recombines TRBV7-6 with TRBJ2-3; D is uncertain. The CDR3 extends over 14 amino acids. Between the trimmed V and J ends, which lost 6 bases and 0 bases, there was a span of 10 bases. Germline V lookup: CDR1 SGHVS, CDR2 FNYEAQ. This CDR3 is CASRPIPSTDTQYF. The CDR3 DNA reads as TGTGCCAGCAGGCCCATCCCAAGCACAGATACGCAGTATTTT.

CDR3 sequence reads: CASLGTRVLGEQFF. In DNA, the CDR3 is TGTGCCAGCCTCGGGACTAGGGTCCTTGGGGAGCAGTTCTTC. V and J are TRBV28 and TRBJ2-1; 8 nucleotides match TRBD2. The CDR3 covers 14 residues. The junction had 13 bases not matched to a gene; V was cut back by 8 bases and J by 10 bases. Germline V gene sequence: CDR1 MDHEN, CDR2 SYDVKM.

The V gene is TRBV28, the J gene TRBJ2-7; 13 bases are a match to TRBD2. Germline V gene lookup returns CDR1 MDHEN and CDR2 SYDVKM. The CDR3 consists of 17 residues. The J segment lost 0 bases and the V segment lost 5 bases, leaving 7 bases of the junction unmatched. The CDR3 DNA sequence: TGTGCCAGCAGTGCCCAAGGACTAGCGGGGGACTCCTACGAGCAGTACTTC. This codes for CASSAQGLAGDSYEQYF.

CDR3 residues: CASSLGRNIQYF. CDR3 nucleotide sequence: TGTGCCAGCAGCTTGGGAAGGAACATTCAGTACTTC. The chain is built from TRBV5-6 and TRBJ2-4; no clear D. Deletions cut 0 bases from V and 7 bases from J, with 5 bases between. CDR3 length: 12 amino acids. Per germline, CDR1 SGHDT and CDR2 YYEEEE.

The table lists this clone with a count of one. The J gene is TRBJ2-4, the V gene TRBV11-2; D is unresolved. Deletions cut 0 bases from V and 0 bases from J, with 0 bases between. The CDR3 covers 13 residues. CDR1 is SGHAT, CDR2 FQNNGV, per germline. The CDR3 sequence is CASSLEAKNIQYF. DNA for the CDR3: TGTGCCAGCAGCTTAGAAGCCAAAAACATTCAGTACTTC.

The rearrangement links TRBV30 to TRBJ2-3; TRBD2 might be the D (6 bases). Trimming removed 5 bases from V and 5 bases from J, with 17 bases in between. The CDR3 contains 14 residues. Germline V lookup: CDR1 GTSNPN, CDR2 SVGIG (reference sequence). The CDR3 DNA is TGTGCCTGGCAGCAAGGGACTTGGGAAGATACGCAGTATTTT. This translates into CAWQQGTWEDTQYF.

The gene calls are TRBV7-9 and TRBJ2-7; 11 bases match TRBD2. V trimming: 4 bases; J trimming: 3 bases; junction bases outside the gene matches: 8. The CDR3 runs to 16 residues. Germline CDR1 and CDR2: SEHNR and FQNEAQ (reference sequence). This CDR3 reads CASSSAGTSGIYEQYF. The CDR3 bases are TGTGCCAGCAGCTCCGCCGGGACTAGCGGAATCTACGAGCAGTACTTC.

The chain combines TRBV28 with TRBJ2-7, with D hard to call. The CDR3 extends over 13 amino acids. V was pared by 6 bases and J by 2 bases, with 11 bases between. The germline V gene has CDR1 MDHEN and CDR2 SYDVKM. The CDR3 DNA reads TGTGCCAGCAGAATCGATTCCGCCTACGAGCAGTACTTC. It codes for CASRIDSAYEQYF.

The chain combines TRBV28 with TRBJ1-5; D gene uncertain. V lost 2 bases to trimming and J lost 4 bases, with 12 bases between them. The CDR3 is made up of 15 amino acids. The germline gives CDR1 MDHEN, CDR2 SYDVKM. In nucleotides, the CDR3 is TGTGCCAGCAGTTTAAGTTCCGGGAGAAATCAGCCCCAGCATTTT. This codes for CASSLSSGRNQPQHF.

The DNA of the CDR3 is TGTGCCAGCAGTGGTCAGGGGGCCTCTAATGAAAAACTGTTTTTT. This gives the protein CASSGQGASNEKLFF. The rearrangement joins TRBV2 to TRBJ1-4, with TRBD1 identical over 8 bases. Germline CDR1 and CDR2: SNHLY and FYNNEI. The CDR3 totals 15 residues. Trimming took 4 bases from V and 3 from J; bases not matched to a gene: 4.

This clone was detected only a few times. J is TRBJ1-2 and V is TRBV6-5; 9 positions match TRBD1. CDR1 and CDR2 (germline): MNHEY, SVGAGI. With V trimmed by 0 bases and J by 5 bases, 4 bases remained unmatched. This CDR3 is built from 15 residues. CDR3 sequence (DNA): TGTGCCAGCAGTTACTCCACAGGGGGCGCGTATGGCTACACCTTC. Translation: CASSYSTGGAYGYTF.